This entry concerns a single TCR beta chain. The clone's antigen remains unknown. No base quality information exists; no much larger clone differs at one position. These data come from a study of cytomegalovirus exposure and HLA in healthy donors (dated by TCRdb to 2017 to 2019). For context, the study as a whole: An earlier analysis of roughly 500 of the donors reported approximately 270 Gb of sequence data and approximately 110 million unique TCR beta sequences from approximately 180 million T cells. Among a few hundred genotyped donors of the cohort, an average of around 240,000 unique TCR beta nucleotide sequences were sequenced per donor, around 18% of them non-productive. The study aimed to test whether cataloging public T cell receptors could reveal signatures of past pathogen exposure. The number of donors typed differed by locus, with about 629-630 for A, B, C, DRB1 and DQB1, more than 500 for DQA1, under 610 for DPA1, and approximately 470 for DPB1. Among the 398 genotyped donors, about 83% belonged to the genetic ancestry cluster associated with self-reported Caucasian donors. Rather than drawing on any new phenotypic data, the later analysis identified candidate immune exposures from TCR beta sequences and the way those sequences occurred across donors. To predict cytomegalovirus infection status, the study brought together high-throughput TCR immunosequencing, statistical association of individual TCRs with disease status, and machine learning. An earlier analysis of approximately 640 of the donors applied high-throughput TCR beta sequencing to assess whether each TCR beta V gene segment acted as functional or pseudogenic. A handful of DR-DQ haplotypes were treated as single units for association and clustering because of strong linkage in the cohort. A later analysis re-analyzed previously published TCR beta repertoires from 500 to 700 donors and added high-resolution HLA genotyping to study TCR occurrence patterns. Every discovery cohort repertoire had been produced on one sequencing platform. In addition to the first cohort of about 650 subjects, a separate validation cohort of under 150 different subjects was used. Roughly 300 gigabases of sequencing data and tens of millions of unique TCR sequences were included in an early release covering around 600 HLA-typed donors. Donor age, sex, ethnicity and CMV serostatus were compiled alongside the repertoire data. The study profiled the T cell repertoires of about 720 subjects by immunosequencing and related them to cytomegalovirus serostatus. Class I and class II HLA loci were covered by the typing at four-digit resolution. A later genetic analysis used genome-wide SNP genotypes for 398 of the 666 donors, treating that subset as a discovery cohort. What the authors observed across the whole study: It was suggested by the authors that the approach could potentially be generalized to other disease states and immunological phenotypes. Roughly uniform sequencing depth across donors was assumed in presence/absence analyses, although this assumption may not hold. Across donors, most TCR sequences were observed very rarely, whereas some public TCRs were present in many individuals. A cluster of highly shared sequence variants was judged likely to represent a technical artifact of the sequencing pipeline. According to a later analysis, parvovirus B19, influenza, CMV and Epstein-Barr virus appeared linked to several top co-occurrence clusters. An association between a missense DCLRE1C variant and V-gene and J-gene trimming of TCR beta chains was found in a later genetic analysis and replicated in an independent cohort. HLA typing was unavailable for some donors at each locus, so association tests used only the typed subset. Assigning TCR associations to individual alleles was difficult when HLA alleles, especially DR and DQ, strongly co-occurred. In a later analysis, HLA-associated TCR beta chains were found to be more clonally expanded and to have lower generation probabilities than equally common non-associated chains. In the study, around 160 TCR beta chains were listed as associated with cytomegalovirus. According to a later analysis, TCR association rates differed among HLA loci, with DRB1 alleles showing the most associated TCRs and HLA-C alleles showing the fewest. A further reported finding was that TCR beta sequences accurately predicted the HLA-A and HLA-B alleles for most subjects in the first cohort. In this cohort, only TCR beta chains were sequenced, and detectable features were limited by the absence of alpha or paired-chain data. In a later analysis, most CMV-associated TCR beta chains were found to appear HLA-restricted, with HLA associations seemingly driven largely by CMV exposure. Correlated functional status among segregating V segments might be attributable to linkage disequilibrium, but an unknown experimental factor could not be ruled out. The classifier was reported to diagnose cytomegalovirus status with high specificity and sensitivity in both the original and validation cohorts. Three of the identified cytomegalovirus-associated TCR beta chains were confirmed in vitro to be specific for cytomegalovirus antigens. The earlier analysis of some 540 of the donors excluded seventeen rarely observed V segments, including chromosome 9 orphons, because counts were too low. In a later genetic analysis, fewer N-insertions in productive TCRs were reported among donors in an Asian-associated ancestry cluster than the roughly 700-donor mean. The only immune exposure information available for the cohort was CMV serostatus. Specific HLA alleles were associated with 15,000 to 20,000 TCR beta sequences at a false discovery rate of 0.05 in a later analysis. In an earlier analysis of approximately 590 of the donors, most TCR beta V segments appeared in productive rearrangements about 87% or about 30% of the time, broadly matching IMGT annotations.

The cohort comprised approximately 700 healthy bone marrow donors. At the time of sampling, all cohort members were nominally healthy, though unrecorded immune exposures were likely present. The donor was CMV seronegative and belonged to the group of under 400 seronegative cohort members. A peripheral blood sample was collected from each donor, and TCR beta sequencing was performed on peripheral blood mononuclear cells. Genomic DNA extraction from the blood cell samples was performed with the Qiagen DNeasy Blood Extraction Kit. The library came from the immunoSEQ multiplex PCR assay. The multiplex PCR relied on a mix of 60 forward primers for TCR Vbeta segments and 13 reverse primers for TCR Jbeta segments. The CDR3 region of rearranged TCR beta genes was amplified from genomic DNA with a multiplex PCR assay. The amplified TCR beta libraries were sequenced on the Illumina HiSeq System as 87-base-pair reads. Turning to the authors' computational methods: Across the 500 to 850 repertoires, a later analysis counted 78 million or so unique TCR beta chains, roughly 11 million of which were shared by at least two donors. Raw reads were error-corrected and collapsed into unique sequences with a nearest-neighbor algorithm that merged closely related sequences to remove PCR and sequencing errors. CDR3 sequences were aligned to IMGT reference sequences to assign V, D and J gene segments. For a sequence to be retained, at least a six-nucleotide match to both a V gene segment and a J gene segment was required. A rearrangement counted as productive if the CDR3 had no stop codons and remained in frame with V and J, and every other rearrangement counted as non-productive. CDR3 was defined according to IMGT convention as the region running from the second conserved V-encoded cysteine to the conserved J-encoded phenylalanine. The earlier analysis of a few hundred of the donors excluded sequences that lacked an unambiguous match to a single V gene segment. In an earlier analysis of 587 of the donors, a V segment was called functional when productive rearrangements were above 56.7%, and segregating when the standard deviation between donors exceeded 5%. A statistical classification framework was developed to diagnose cytomegalovirus status using the catalog of TCR beta chain sequences. In a later analysis, TCR nucleotide sequences were compared against IMGT/GENE-DB human TR gene sequences so that V and J genes could be assigned. The TCRdist pipeline was used in a later analysis to assign CDR3 sequences and most-parsimonious VDJ recombination scenarios. In a later analysis, each TCR beta chain was defined by its CDR3 amino acid sequence together with its V-gene family, and reads without a unique V-gene family were excluded. A later analysis removed 592 highly shared, low-generation-probability nucleotide sequences to deal with suspected cross-contamination and a sequencing artifact. For each public chain, a later analysis derived a clonal expansion index from normalized ranks of inferred template counts within each repertoire. Generation probabilities in a later analysis came from a VDJ recombination model fitted to out-of-frame rearrangements, and those results were checked against IGoR. A later analysis scored TCR-TCR, TCR-HLA and TCR-CMV co-occurrence with hypergeometric tests, applying a repertoire-size bias correction to TCR pairs. In a later analysis, false discovery rates were estimated by permuting HLA or CMV assignments 20 times. A later analysis grouped co-occurring TCRs with DBSCAN, adding TCRdist sequence similarity when clustering within HLA-allele-positive subsets. Repertoires with fewer than 30,000 or more than 120,000 public chains were left out of co-occurrence clustering, as were four to six repertoires with anomalous nucleotide sharing. The source is immuneACCESS, and TCRdb retained only in-frame sequences with V and J called. Part of the clones is not carried over; for the studies checked, unresolved V genes explain less than half of this, and the remainder is unexplained. The V and J calls and the clone size are those of that table, but D and trimming were determined from the DNA. The sample contains 150,000 to 160,000 clones, roughly 84% of them found a single time. The ten largest make up roughly 2.4% of the sample.

The sample consisted of PBMCs. The TCR originated in a woman aged 18-30 years in good health and CMV-seronegative.

The bases read TGTGCCAGCAGGATACTGATGACAGGGGGCACTGAAGCTTTCTTT. This gives the protein CASRILMTGGTEAFF. The chain joins TRBV6-1 to TRBJ1-1; the central 9 bases match TRBD1. CDR1 and CDR2 are read off the germline V gene as MNHNS and SASEGT. From the cysteine up to the phenylalanine, the CDR3 has a length of 15 residues. The retained sequence is limited to the CDR3, 45 bases, with the frame set at the first base. V loses 6 bases at its end and J loses 4 bases; junction bases beyond the gene matches: 9.